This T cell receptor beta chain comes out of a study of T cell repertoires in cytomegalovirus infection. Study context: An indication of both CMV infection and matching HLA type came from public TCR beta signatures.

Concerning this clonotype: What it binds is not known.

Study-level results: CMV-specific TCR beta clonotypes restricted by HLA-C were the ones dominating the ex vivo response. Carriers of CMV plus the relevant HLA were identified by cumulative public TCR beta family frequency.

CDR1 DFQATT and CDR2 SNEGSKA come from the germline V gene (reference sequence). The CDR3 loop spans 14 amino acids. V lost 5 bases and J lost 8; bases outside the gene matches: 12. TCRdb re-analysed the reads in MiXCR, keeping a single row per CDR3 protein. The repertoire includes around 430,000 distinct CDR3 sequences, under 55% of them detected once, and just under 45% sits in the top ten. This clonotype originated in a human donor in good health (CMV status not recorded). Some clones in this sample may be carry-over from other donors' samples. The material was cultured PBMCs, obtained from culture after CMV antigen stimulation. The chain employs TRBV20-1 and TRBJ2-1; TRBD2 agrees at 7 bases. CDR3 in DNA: TGCAGTGCTCGGCGGGAGAGACTACCCTATGAGCAGTTCTTC. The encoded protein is CSARRERLPYEQFF.